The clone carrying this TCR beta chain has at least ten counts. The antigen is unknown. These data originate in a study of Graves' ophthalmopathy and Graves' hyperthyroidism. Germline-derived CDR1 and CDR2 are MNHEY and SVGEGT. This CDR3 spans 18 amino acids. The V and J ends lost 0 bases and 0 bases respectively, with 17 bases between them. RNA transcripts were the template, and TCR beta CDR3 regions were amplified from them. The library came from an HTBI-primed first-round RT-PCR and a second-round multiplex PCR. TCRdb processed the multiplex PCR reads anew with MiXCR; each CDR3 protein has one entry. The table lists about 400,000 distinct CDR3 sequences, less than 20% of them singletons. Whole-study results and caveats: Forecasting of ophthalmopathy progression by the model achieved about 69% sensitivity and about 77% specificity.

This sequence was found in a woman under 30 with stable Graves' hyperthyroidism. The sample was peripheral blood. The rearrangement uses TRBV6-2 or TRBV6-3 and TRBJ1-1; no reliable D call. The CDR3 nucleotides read TGTGCCAGCAGTTACTCTGACGTTCTGAAGGGAGTGAACACTGAAGCTTTCTTT. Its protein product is CASSYSDVLKGVNTEAFF.